These 15 T cell receptor beta chains share one sample of origin, sequenced in a study of T cells in Graves' hyperthyroidism and ophthalmopathy. TCR beta CDR3 region amplification was performed from RNA transcripts. With the HTBI primer set, the TCR CDR3 went through a first round of RT-PCR. Using its own MiXCR run on the multiplex PCR reads, TCRdb lists one record per CDR3 protein. The profile shows 640,000 or so distinct CDR3 sequences, approximately 15% of them singletons. The sample taken for sequencing was blood. The origin of the receptors is a woman aged 40 to 55 with Graves' ophthalmopathy.

Ten or more counts support this clonotype. The J gene is TRBJ1-5, the V gene TRBV19, with D tentatively TRBD1 (6 bases). CDR3 length: 16 residues. V was shortened by 3 bases and J by 7 bases, with 19 bases between the two germline ends. The germline gives CDR1 LNHDA, CDR2 SQIVND (reference sequence). DNA for the CDR3: TGTGCCAGTAGTATCTCCGACAGGCTCAGGGAGCAGCCCCAGCATTTT. Translating it yields CASSISDRLREQPQHF.

In this sample, this clonotype turned up many times. This chain connects TRBV12-3 or TRBV12-4 to TRBJ2-7; a possible D gene is TRBD1 (6 bases). CDR3 length: 13 residues. V dropped 7 bases and J dropped 0 bases, with 10 bases sitting between them. The CDR3 protein is CASKDSGSYEQYF. DNA of the CDR3: TGTGCCAGCAAGGACAGTGGCTCCTACGAGCAGTACTTC.

This clonotype turned up a few times. This chain connects TRBV6-1 to TRBJ2-5; 8 nucleotides line up with TRBD1. The V gene end was trimmed by 2 bases and the J gene end by 5 bases; junction bases not matched to a gene: 16. The CDR3 runs 18 residues. CDR1 MNHNS and CDR2 SASEGT come from the germline V gene. The CDR3 spells CASSEHGQGQVQRETQYF. The CDR3 nucleotides read TGTGCCAGCAGTGAACACGGACAGGGCCAAGTACAAAGGGAGACCCAGTACTTC.

The chain is built from TRBV28 and TRBJ2-7, with 7 bases identical to TRBD1. The CDR3 is 13 residues long. Trimming removed 8 bases from V and 6 bases from J; junction bases left unmatched: 10. CDR1 is MDHEN, CDR2 SYDVKM, per germline. As DNA, the CDR3 is TGTGCCAGCTGGGATGGGACAGAAGTCGAGCAGTACTTC. Amino acid sequence: CASWDGTEVEQYF.

The V gene is TRBV19, the J gene TRBJ2-4; D not certain. Germline CDR1 is LNHDA and CDR2 is SQIVND (reference sequence). Trimming shortened V by 2 bases and J by 3 bases, and 8 bases separated the two germline ends. CDR3 size: 14 residues. CDR3 sequence: CASSIPGRKNIQYF. The CDR3 DNA is TGTGCCAGTAGTATACCGGGCCGCAAAAACATTCAGTACTTC.

There are many counts of this clonotype. The rearrangement links TRBV28 to TRBJ2-2, with 7 nucleotides matching TRBD1. Germline CDR1 MDHEN, CDR2 SYDVKM. The CDR3 has 15 residues. Losses at the gene ends were 2 bases for V and 3 bases for J; bases not matched to a gene: 3. The CDR3 DNA reads as TGTGCCAGCAGTTTAGCCGACAGGGACACCGGGGAGCTGTTTTTT. Protein product: CASSLADRDTGELFF.

This clonotype appeared many times. V is TRBV20-1 and J is TRBJ2-2; TRBD1 matches 8 bases. The CDR3 totals 14 residues. V trimming: 6 bases; J trimming: 5 bases; junction bases outside the gene matches: 8. The germline V gene has CDR1 DFQATT and CDR2 SNEGSKA (reference sequence). CDR3: CSALGQGGTGELFF. Here the CDR3 DNA reads TGCAGTGCCTTAGGACAGGGAGGAACCGGGGAGCTGTTTTTT.

This clonotype was counted a few times. This chain links TRBV14 with TRBJ2-7, with 9 bases matching TRBD2. CDR1 is SGHDN and CDR2 is FVKESK in the germline V gene. The CDR3 is made up of 17 amino acids. Losses at the gene ends were 1 base for V and 4 bases for J; bases not matched to a gene: 11. The CDR3, as DNA: TGTGCCAGCAGCCAAGGGGGCCTAGCGGGAAGATCTTACGAGCAGTACTTC. The encoded protein is CASSQGGLAGRSYEQYF.

This clonotype appeared many times. The V gene is TRBV12-3 or TRBV12-4, the J gene TRBJ2-7; the match to TRBD2 covers 7 bases. The CDR3 length is 13 residues. The J segment lost 6 bases and the V segment lost 1 base, leaving 3 bases of the junction unmatched. CDR3 in DNA: TGTGCCAGCAGTTTAGGGACTAGTGGCGAGCAGTACTTC. This encodes CASSLGTSGEQYF.

This clonotype was found many times. CDR3 DNA: TGTGCCAGCGGTTCGCGAAGGGCTCAGCCCCAGCATTTT. Amino acid sequence: CASGSRRAQPQHF. The gene calls are TRBV28 and TRBJ1-5; D is unclear. Germline V lookup: CDR1 MDHEN, CDR2 SYDVKM. This CDR3 is 13 amino acids long. Trimming pared 8 bases from V and 6 bases from J, leaving 14 bases between.

Many counts were recorded for this clonotype. The J gene is TRBJ2-7, the V gene TRBV30; 8 bases fit TRBD2. The J segment lost 4 bases and the V segment lost 4 bases, leaving 12 bases of the junction unmatched. This CDR3 is 15 amino acids long. The V gene's germline CDR1 is GTSNPN and CDR2 SVGIG (reference sequence). The CDR3 sequence is CAWTPRGGRRYEQYF. The CDR3 DNA is TGTGCCTGGACTCCGAGGGGCGGGAGGAGGTACGAGCAGTACTTC.

This clonotype was counted only a few times. A read error may produce the germline difference seen at one junction end. The chain is built from TRBV28 and TRBJ2-7, with D perhaps given as TRBD1 or TRBD2 (5 bases each). Germline CDR1 is MDHEN and CDR2 is SYDVKM. The CDR3 length is 14 residues. The CDR3 is CASGLGTPTYEQYF. In DNA, the CDR3 is TGTGCCAGCGGTTTGGGGACCCCCACCTACGAGCAGTACTTC.

The table lists this clonotype with a few counts. This chain connects TRBV7-2 to TRBJ2-3, with 10 nucleotides matching TRBD2. Trimming took 4 bases from V and 5 from J; bases not matched to a gene: 6. CDR3 length: 15 amino acids. CDR1 and CDR2 (germline): SGHTA, FQGNSA. Written as DNA, the CDR3 is TGTGCCAGCAGCTCAGCGGGAGGGAAAAGAGATACGCAGTATTTT. This encodes CASSSAGGKRDTQYF.

This clonotype was seen ten or more times. The chain recombines TRBV10-3 with TRBJ1-2; a possible D gene is TRBD1 (5 bases). Trimming took off 3 bases at V and 8 bases at J, with 16 bases between the two ends. The V gene's germline CDR1 is ENHRY and CDR2 SYGVKD. This CDR3 has 14 amino acids. Here the CDR3 reads CAISERGGFKGYTF. CDR3 nucleotides: TGTGCCATCAGTGAAAGGGGAGGCTTCAAAGGCTACACCTTC.

This clonotype showed up many times. This chain connects TRBV19 to TRBJ2-2; D is uncertain. The V end was cut by 0 bases, the J end by 6 bases, with 5 bases between. Germline-derived CDR1 and CDR2 are LNHDA and SQIVND (reference sequence). The CDR3 sequence is 13 residues long. The CDR3, as DNA: TGTGCCAGTAGTATAGATCTAGCCGGGGAGCTGTTTTTT. Amino acid sequence: CASSIDLAGELFF.